This entry lists 20 T cell receptor beta chains sequenced from one sample in a study of blood T cell repertoires in COVID-19. Profiled with immunoSEQ multiplex PCR; TCRdb holds only in-frame clones, not every one. The data contain nearly 90,000 clones, 88% of them singletons. Sequences were obtained from peripheral blood. These TCRs come from a man aged 55 to 70 with acute or convalescent COVID-19.

The rearrangement joins TRBV7-2 to TRBJ2-3; 10 bases fit TRBD2. The CDR3 sequence is 15 residues long. Germline values: CDR1 SGHTA, CDR2 FQGNSA. Unmatched junction bases numbered 5, after V lost 3 bases and J lost 5 bases. CDR3 loop: CASSLVAGGGDTQYF. The CDR3 region has the DNA TGTGCCAGCAGCTTGGTAGCGGGAGGTGGAGATACGCAGTATTTT.

The chain combines TRBV7-2 with TRBJ2-1; 10 bases map to TRBD2. Germline V CDR1 and CDR2: SGHTA, FQGNSA. V dropped 1 base and J dropped 4; count of bases not matched to a gene: 4. The CDR3 consists of 16 residues. CDR3 protein: CASSLDGAGGYNEQFF. Written as DNA, the CDR3 is TGTGCCAGCAGCTTAGATGGAGCGGGAGGGTACAATGAGCAGTTCTTC. The full variable domain, rest sourced from reference TRBV7-2 and TRBJ2-1, is GAGVSQSPSNKVTEKGKDVELRCDPISGHTALYWYRQSLGQGLEFLIYFQGNSAPDKSGLPSDRFSAERTGGSVSTLTIQRTQQEDSAVYLCASSLDGAGGYNEQFFGPGTRLTVL.

The chain links TRBV7-3 to TRBJ2-2; 10 bases fit TRBD1. The CDR3 loop spans 14 amino acids. Germline CDR1 reads SGHTA; CDR2 reads FQGTGA. V gave up 3 bases and J gave up 7 bases; unmatched junction bases: 2. CDR3 region: CASSFGQGVGELFF. CDR3 DNA: TGTGCCAGCAGCTTCGGACAGGGGGTCGGGGAGCTGTTTTTT.

The chain couples TRBV14 to TRBJ2-5, with D uncertain. CDR1 and CDR2 from the germline V gene are SGHDN and FVKESK. The length of the CDR3 is 12 residues. The V end was cut by 4 bases, the J end by 2 bases, with 5 bases between. The CDR3 DNA reads as TGTGCCAGCAGCCTCTTTCAAGAGACCCAGTACTTC. Amino acids: CASSLFQETQYF.

The chain has TRBV30 and TRBJ1-2; 9 nucleotides align to TRBD1. Germline CDR1 is GTSNPN and CDR2 is SVGIG (reference sequence). The CDR3 runs 15 residues. The junction had 8 bases not matched to a gene; V was cut back by 5 bases and J by 1 base. The CDR3 DNA follows: TGTGCCTGGGGGGACAGGGTGGTGCATAACTATGGCTACACCTTC. This encodes CAWGDRVVHNYGYTF.

The J gene is TRBJ2-3, the V gene TRBV5-4; 7 positions match TRBD2. Unmatched junction bases numbered 6, after V lost 4 bases and J lost 1 base. The CDR3 consists of 15 residues. The germline gives CDR1 SGHNT, CDR2 YYREEE (reference sequence). CDR3 sequence: CASSVSGDRTDTQYF. The CDR3 region has the DNA TGTGCCAGCAGCGTAAGCGGGGACCGCACAGATACGCAGTATTTT.

The gene calls are TRBV19 and TRBJ1-2, with D uncertain. Germline V gives CDR1 LNHDA, CDR2 SQIVND (reference sequence). The CDR3 has 12 amino acids. V was clipped by 5 bases and J by 4 bases, with 8 bases between them. In DNA, the CDR3 is TGTGCCAGTAGTCCGGAGTCCTATGGCTACACCTTC. Amino acid sequence: CASSPESYGYTF. Full variable domain (remainder filled in from reference TRBV19 and TRBJ1-2): DGGITQSPKYLFRKEGQNVTLSCEQNLNHDAMYWYRQDPGQGLRLIYYSQIVNDFQKGDIAEGYSVSREKKESFPLTVTSAQKNPTAFYLCASSPESYGYTFGSGTRLTVV.

This sequence joins TRBV12-3 or TRBV12-4 and TRBJ1-3; D not resolved. CDR3 length: 13 amino acids. Trimming took off 8 bases at V and 0 bases at J, with 8 bases between the two ends. CDR3 coding DNA: TGTGCCAGCCGATTTAGCTCTGGAAACACCATATATTTT. Encoded protein: CASRFSSGNTIYF.

This chain links TRBV19 with TRBJ2-7, with 9 bases lining up with TRBD1. Germline trimming cut 3 bases from V and 0 bases from J; bases unmatched to any gene: 3. Looked up from germline, CDR1 is LNHDA and CDR2 is SQIVND (reference sequence). CDR3 length equals 15 residues. CDR3 in amino acids: CASSIGTGNSYEQYF. CDR3 nucleotide sequence: TGTGCCAGTAGTATTGGGACAGGGAACTCCTACGAGCAGTACTTC.

The rearrangement uses TRBV2 and TRBJ2-5; 7 bases match TRBD1. The CDR3 covers 13 residues. Germline CDR1 is SNHLY and CDR2 is FYNNEI. V lost 6 bases and J lost 7; bases outside the gene matches: 8. CDR3 loop: CASRTGESRTQYF. In DNA, the CDR3 is TGTGCCAGCAGAACAGGGGAGTCGAGGACCCAGTACTTC.

V usage is TRBV10-3 and J usage is TRBJ2-2; D is unresolved. V lost 4 bases and J lost 0, with 9 bases in between. This CDR3 comprises 15 residues. Germline V gives CDR1 ENHRY, CDR2 SYGVKD. The CDR3: CAISVNSPNTGELFF. In nucleotides, the CDR3 is TGTGCCATCAGTGTTAACAGCCCGAACACCGGGGAGCTGTTTTTT.

The J gene is TRBJ2-2, the V gene TRBV27; TRBD2 matches at 11 bases. The CDR3 is 16 amino acids. CDR1 is MNHEY and CDR2 is SMNVEV in the germline V gene (reference sequence). Trimming took 8 bases from V and 4 from J; bases not matched to a gene: 9. The CDR3 region is CASARGTSGITGELFF. The CDR3 nucleotides read TGTGCCAGCGCCCGGGGGACTAGCGGAATCACCGGGGAGCTGTTTTTT.

The chain combines TRBV3-1 (or the pseudogene TRBV3-2) with TRBJ2-2; 9 bases line up with TRBD1. V lost 1 base and J lost 4; bases outside the gene matches: 7. Germline-derived CDR1 and CDR2 are LGHDT and YNNKEL (reference sequence). This CDR3 is 17 amino acids long. The CDR3 DNA reads TGTGCCAGCAGCCAAGGCACAGGGGGCAGGGGCACCGGGGAGCTGTTTTTT. Protein: CASSQGTGGRGTGELFF.

The chain links TRBV7-8 to TRBJ2-1, with TRBD1 matching over 7 bases. The V segment lost 0 bases and the J segment 10 bases; nucleotides outside the gene matches: 9. CDR1 SGHVS and CDR2 FQNEAQ come from the germline V gene. This CDR3 spans 15 amino acids. This CDR3 reads CASSLALLRGHEQFF. DNA for the CDR3: TGTGCCAGCAGCTTAGCGCTCCTTAGGGGGCACGAGCAGTTCTTC.

The count of this clone is one. V gene TRBV5-1 combines with J gene TRBJ1-2; D is unresolved. There are 13 residues in the CDR3. V shed 0 bases and J shed 3 bases, with 6 bases lying between them. In germline, CDR1 is SGHRS, CDR2 YFSETQ. The CDR3 spells CASSLEADYGYTF. CDR3 bases: TGCGCCAGCAGCTTGGAGGCGGACTATGGCTACACCTTC.

The gene calls are TRBV5-1 and TRBJ1-1; D possibly corresponds to TRBD1 (6 bases). The germline V gene encodes CDR1 SGHRS and CDR2 YFSETQ. Trimming cost V 1 base and J 1 base, with 11 bases left between them. This CDR3 has 15 residues. In nucleotides, the CDR3 is TGCGCCAGCAGCTTGAGTCAGGGGACGAACACTGAAGCTTTCTTT. This translates into CASSLSQGTNTEAFF.

This chain joins TRBV14 and TRBJ2-3; 16 bases are shared with TRBD2. Trimming cost V 9 bases and J 4 bases; bases outside gene matches: 13. There are 18 residues in the CDR3. In germline, CDR1 is SGHDN, CDR2 FVKESK. CDR3 region: CARVDSGTSGRAPDTQYF. DNA of the CDR3: TGTGCCAGGGTAGATTCCGGGACTAGCGGGAGGGCCCCAGATACGCAGTATTTT.

The chain couples TRBV5-1 to TRBJ1-4, with a possible D match to TRBD1 (5 bases). Germline V gene data show CDR1 as SGHRS and CDR2 as YFSETQ. V lost 6 bases and J lost 0, with 15 bases in between. This CDR3 region has 16 residues. The CDR3 DNA is TGCGCCAGCAAGGAACTGGGAGGGGCAACTAATGAAAAACTGTTTTTT. This gives the protein CASKELGGATNEKLFF.

This clone is a singleton in its sample. The chain links TRBV7-3 to TRBJ2-7; 7 positions match TRBD2. The germline CDR1 and CDR2 sequences are SGHTA and FQGTGA. The length of the CDR3 is 13 residues. Trimming removed 2 bases from V and 5 bases from J; junction bases left unmatched: 3. As DNA, the CDR3 is TGTGCCAGCAGCTTAGGGCGGGAGAACGAGCAGTACTTC. This encodes CASSLGRENEQYF.

The chain couples TRBV21-1 to TRBJ2-1; no check of the table's D call, TRBD2, against the DNA was made. TRBV21-1 is shown as a pseudogene. The CDR3 totals 16 residues. The CDR3 region has the DNA TGTGCCAGCAGCAAAGCGCGTAGGAGCCGCTACAATGAGCAGTTCTTC. Protein product: CASSKARRSRYNEQFF.